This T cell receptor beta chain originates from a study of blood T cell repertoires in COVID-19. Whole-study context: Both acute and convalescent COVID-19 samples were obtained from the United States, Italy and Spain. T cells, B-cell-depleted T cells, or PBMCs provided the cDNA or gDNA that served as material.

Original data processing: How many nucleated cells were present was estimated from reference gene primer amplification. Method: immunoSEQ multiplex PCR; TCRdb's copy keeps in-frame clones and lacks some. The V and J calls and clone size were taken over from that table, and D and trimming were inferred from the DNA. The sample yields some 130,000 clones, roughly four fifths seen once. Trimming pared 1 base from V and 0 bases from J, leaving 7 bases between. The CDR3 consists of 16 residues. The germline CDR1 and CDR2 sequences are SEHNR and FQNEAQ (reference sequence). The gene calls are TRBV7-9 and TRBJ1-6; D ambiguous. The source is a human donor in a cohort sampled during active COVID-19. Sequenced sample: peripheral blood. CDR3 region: CASSLEWSSYNSPLHF. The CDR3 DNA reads TGTGCCAGCAGCTTAGAGTGGAGCTCCTATAATTCACCCCTCCACTTT. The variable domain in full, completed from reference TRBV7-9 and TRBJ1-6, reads DTGVSQNPRHKITKRGQNVTFRCDPISEHNRLYWYRQTLGQGPEFLTYFQNEAQLEKSRLLSDRFSAERPKGSFSTLEIQRTEQGDSAMYLCASSLEWSSYNSPLHFGNGTRLTVT.